These 13 T cell receptor beta chains share one sample of origin, sequenced in a study of blood T cell repertoires in COVID-19. Profiled with immunoSEQ multiplex PCR; TCRdb holds only in-frame clones, not every one. The sample yields 65,000 to 85,000 clones, 85% to 90% seen once. Sequencing was done on a sample of peripheral blood. The receptors stem from a human donor in a cohort sampled during active COVID-19.

The chain couples TRBV4-2 to TRBJ1-4; D unresolved. The CDR3 has 16 residues. The V gene lost 4 bases and the J gene lost 0 bases, with 12 bases spanning the gap. Germline V gives CDR1 LGHNA, CDR2 YNFKEQ. The DNA for the CDR3 is TGTGCCAGCAGCCCTAAAGTAGTTTCAACTAATGAAAAACTGTTTTTT. Encoded protein: CASSPKVVSTNEKLFF.

V usage is TRBV18 and J usage is TRBJ2-3; 8 bases map to TRBD2. Unmatched junction bases numbered 5, after V lost 4 bases and J lost 2 bases. The germline gives CDR1 KGHSH, CDR2 LQKENI. This CDR3 has 15 amino acids. The CDR3 coding sequence is TGTGCCAGCTCACATAAACTAGCGGACACAGATACGCAGTATTTT. Protein product: CASSHKLADTDTQYF.

The rearrangement joins TRBV30 to TRBJ1-2; the D is unclear. The CDR3 runs to 15 residues. Deletions cut 2 bases from V and 0 bases from J, with 13 bases between. From germline, CDR1 is GTSNPN and CDR2 SVGIG (reference sequence). The CDR3 loop is CAWSWMADPNYGYTF. In DNA, the CDR3 is TGTGCCTGGAGTTGGATGGCGGATCCTAACTATGGCTACACCTTC.

The chain employs TRBV15 and TRBJ1-5, with D maybe TRBD1 (5 bases). This CDR3 has 15 amino acids. The germline CDR1 and CDR2 sequences are LNHNV and YYDKDF (reference sequence). V was pared by 5 bases and J by 7 bases, with 18 bases between. DNA for the CDR3: TGTGCCACCAGCGTCCAGGGTGAGGATGGGCAGCCCCAGCATTTT. Protein sequence: CATSVQGEDGQPQHF.

The chain recombines TRBV12-3 or TRBV12-4 with TRBJ1-2; D uncertain. V was shortened by 6 bases and J by 4 bases, with 6 bases between the two germline ends. The CDR3 is 11 residues long. CDR3 DNA: TGTGCCAGCAGAGAGGGCTATGGCTACACCTTC. As protein: CASREGYGYTF.

This chain joins TRBV9 and TRBJ1-3, with D tentatively TRBD1 (6 bases). The V end lost 4 bases, the J end lost 3 bases, and 11 bases lay between the germline ends. In germline, CDR1 is SGDLS, CDR2 YYNGEE. There are 14 residues in the CDR3. DNA for the CDR3: TGTGCCAGCAGCCGACCGGACAGTGGAAACACCATATATTTT. Translating it yields CASSRPDSGNTIYF.

This chain uses TRBV27 with TRBJ2-1, with D unresolved. Trimming took 0 bases from V and 7 from J, leaving 7 bases between them. This CDR3 is 13 amino acids long. CDR1 is MNHEY, CDR2 SMNVEV, per germline (reference sequence). In DNA, the CDR3 is TGTGCCAGCAGTTTATCGGTGGCAAATGAGCAGTTCTTC. Its translation is CASSLSVANEQFF.

This chain joins TRBV5-4 and TRBJ2-1, with D perhaps TRBD2 (6 bases). The V and J ends lost 4 bases and 4 bases respectively, with 15 bases between them. CDR1 is SGHNT and CDR2 is YYREEE in the germline V gene (reference sequence). The CDR3 is made up of 15 amino acids. The CDR3 region is CASSIRLGSYNEQFF. The CDR3 DNA is TGTGCCAGCAGCATCCGACTAGGAAGTTACAATGAGCAGTTCTTC.

The J gene is TRBJ2-1, the V gene TRBV3-1 (or the pseudogene TRBV3-2); unclear D gene. This CDR3 comprises 15 residues. V lost 4 bases, J lost 0 bases, and 10 bases lay in between. Germline CDR1 LGHDT, CDR2 YNNKEL (reference sequence). The CDR3 sequence: CASSRSASSYNEQFF. The CDR3 nucleotides are TGTGCCAGCAGCCGCAGCGCGAGCTCCTACAATGAGCAGTTCTTC.

The rearrangement links TRBV18 to TRBJ2-3, with 9 nucleotides matching TRBD2. V gave up 6 bases and J gave up 0 bases; unmatched junction bases: 7. Germline V gene sequence: CDR1 KGHSH, CDR2 LQKENI. This CDR3 region has 16 residues. Here the CDR3 reads CASSTTSGTSTDTQYF. The DNA for the CDR3 is TGTGCCAGCTCTACGACTAGCGGTACTAGCACAGATACGCAGTATTTT.

This chain joins TRBV6-1 and TRBJ1-5, with 7 nucleotides matching TRBD1. The CDR3 is 19 amino acids. V was pared by 3 bases and J by 4 bases, with 18 bases of the junction left unmatched. Per germline, CDR1 MNHNS and CDR2 SASEGT. In DNA, the CDR3 is TGTGCCAGCAGTGACCCCTCGGGAGGGGGCCTGGTAAAAAATCAGCCCCAGCATTTT. Amino acids: CASSDPSGGGLVKNQPQHF.

The chain joins TRBV7-2 to TRBJ2-1, with 7 bases that match TRBD1. J lost 7 bases, V lost 5 bases, and 5 bases had no gene match. Germline CDR1 and CDR2: SGHTA and FQGNSA. The CDR3 loop spans 13 amino acids. This chain's CDR3 is CASSPTGRNEQFF. As DNA, the CDR3 is TGTGCCAGCAGCCCGACAGGGCGGAATGAGCAGTTCTTC.

V usage is TRBV28 and J usage is TRBJ2-7; the match to TRBD1 covers 9 bases. The CDR3 is 15 amino acids. V lost 5 bases to trimming and J lost 2 bases; unmatched junction nucleotides: 7. Per the germline V gene, CDR1 is MDHEN and CDR2 is SYDVKM. The CDR3 coding sequence is TGTGCCAGCAGTCCCCATGGGACAGGGACCTACGAGCAGTACTTC. It codes for CASSPHGTGTYEQYF. The variable domain in full, with the rest retrieved from reference TRBV28 and TRBJ2-7, is DVKVTQSSRYLVKRTGEKVFLECVQDMDHENMFWYRQDPGLGLRLIYFSYDVKMKEKGDIPEGYSVSREKKERFSLILESASTNQTSMYLCASSPHGTGTYEQYFGPGTRLTVT.